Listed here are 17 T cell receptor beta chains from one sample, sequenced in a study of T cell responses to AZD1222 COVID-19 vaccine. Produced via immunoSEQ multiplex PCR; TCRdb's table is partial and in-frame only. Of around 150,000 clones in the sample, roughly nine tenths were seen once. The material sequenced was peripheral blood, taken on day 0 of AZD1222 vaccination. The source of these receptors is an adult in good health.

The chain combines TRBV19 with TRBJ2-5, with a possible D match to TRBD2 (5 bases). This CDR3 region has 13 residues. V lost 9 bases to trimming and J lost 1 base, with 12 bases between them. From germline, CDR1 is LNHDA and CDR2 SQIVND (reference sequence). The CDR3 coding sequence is TGTGCCAGCCGCGGGCCCGTCCAAGAGACCCAGTACTTC. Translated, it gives CASRGPVQETQYF.

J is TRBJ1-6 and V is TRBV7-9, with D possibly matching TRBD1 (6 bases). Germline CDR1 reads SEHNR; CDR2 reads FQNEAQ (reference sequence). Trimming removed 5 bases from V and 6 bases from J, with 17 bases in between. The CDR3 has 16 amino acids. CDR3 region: CASSPSPGQPNSPLHF. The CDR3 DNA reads TGTGCCAGCAGCCCATCCCCGGGACAACCTAATTCACCCCTCCACTTT. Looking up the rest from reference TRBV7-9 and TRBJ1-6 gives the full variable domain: DTGVSQNPRHKITKRGQNVTFRCDPISEHNRLYWYRQTLGQGPEFLTYFQNEAQLEKSRLLSDRFSAERPKGSFSTLEIQRTEQGDSAMYLCASSPSPGQPNSPLHFGNGTRLTVT.

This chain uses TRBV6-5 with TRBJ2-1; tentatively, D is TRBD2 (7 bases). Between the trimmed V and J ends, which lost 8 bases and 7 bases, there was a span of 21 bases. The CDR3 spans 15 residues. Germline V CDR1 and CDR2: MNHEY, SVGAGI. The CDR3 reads CASRVMGGRKNEQFF. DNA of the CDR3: TGTGCCAGCCGGGTTATGGGGGGGCGCAAAAATGAGCAGTTCTTC.

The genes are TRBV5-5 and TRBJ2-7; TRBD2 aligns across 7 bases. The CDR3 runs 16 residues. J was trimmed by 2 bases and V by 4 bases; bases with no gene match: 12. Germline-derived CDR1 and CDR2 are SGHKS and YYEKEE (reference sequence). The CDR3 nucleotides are TGTGCCAGCAGCGAGGGAGGGTTTGGCCTTCCCTACGAGCAGTACTTC. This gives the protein CASSEGGFGLPYEQYF. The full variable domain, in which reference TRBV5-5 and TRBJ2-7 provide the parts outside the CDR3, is DAGVTQSPTHLIKTRGQQVTLRCSPISGHKSVSWYQQVLGQGPQFIFQYYEKEERGRGNFPDRFSARQFPNYSSELNVNALLLGDSALYLCASSEGGFGLPYEQYFGPGTRLTVT.

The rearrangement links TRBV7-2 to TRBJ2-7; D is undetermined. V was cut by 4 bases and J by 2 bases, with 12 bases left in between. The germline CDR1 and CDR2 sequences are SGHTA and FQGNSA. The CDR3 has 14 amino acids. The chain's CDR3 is CASSSTLVTYEQYF. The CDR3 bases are TGTGCCAGCAGCTCCACTTTAGTCACCTACGAGCAGTACTTC.

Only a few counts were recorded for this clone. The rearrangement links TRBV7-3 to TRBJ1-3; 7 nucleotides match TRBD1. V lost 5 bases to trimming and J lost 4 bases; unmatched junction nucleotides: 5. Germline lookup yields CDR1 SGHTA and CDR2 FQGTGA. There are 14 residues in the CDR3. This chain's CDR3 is CASSTGTAGNTIYF. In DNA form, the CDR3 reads TGTGCCAGCAGCACCGGGACAGCCGGAAACACCATATATTTT. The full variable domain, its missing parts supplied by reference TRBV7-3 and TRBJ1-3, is GAGVSQTPSNKVTEKGKYVELRCDPISGHTALYWYRQSLGQGPEFLIYFQGTGAADDSGLPNDRFFAVRPEGSVSTLKIQRTERGDSAVYLCASSTGTAGNTIYFGEGSWLTVV.

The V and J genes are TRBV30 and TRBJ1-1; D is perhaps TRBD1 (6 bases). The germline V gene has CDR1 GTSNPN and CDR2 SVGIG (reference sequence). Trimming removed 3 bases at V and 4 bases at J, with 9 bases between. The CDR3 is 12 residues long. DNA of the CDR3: TGTGCCTGGAGGGCAGGGGCCACTGAAGCTTTCTTT. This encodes CAWRAGATEAFF.

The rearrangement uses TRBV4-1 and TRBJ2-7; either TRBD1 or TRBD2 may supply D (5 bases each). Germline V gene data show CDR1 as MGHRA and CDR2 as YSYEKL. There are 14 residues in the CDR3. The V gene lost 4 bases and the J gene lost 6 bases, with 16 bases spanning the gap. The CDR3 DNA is TGCGCCAGCAGCCCCATTCCGGGACCAGTCGAGCAGTACTTC. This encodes CASSPIPGPVEQYF.

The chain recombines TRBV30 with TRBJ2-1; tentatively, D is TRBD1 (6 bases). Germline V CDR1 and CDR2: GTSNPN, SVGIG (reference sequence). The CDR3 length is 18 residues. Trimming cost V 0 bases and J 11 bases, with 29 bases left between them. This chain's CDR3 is CAWSVTGQGDGRRRQQFF. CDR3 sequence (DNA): TGTGCCTGGAGTGTGACGGGACAAGGTGATGGGAGACGAAGGCAGCAGTTCTTC.

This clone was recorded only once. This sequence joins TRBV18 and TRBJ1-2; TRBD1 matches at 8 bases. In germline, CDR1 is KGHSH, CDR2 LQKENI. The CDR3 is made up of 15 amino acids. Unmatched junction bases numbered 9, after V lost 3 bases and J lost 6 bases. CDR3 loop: CASSPQGAAFNGYTF. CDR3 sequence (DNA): TGTGCCAGCTCACCCCAGGGGGCGGCTTTTAATGGCTACACCTTC.

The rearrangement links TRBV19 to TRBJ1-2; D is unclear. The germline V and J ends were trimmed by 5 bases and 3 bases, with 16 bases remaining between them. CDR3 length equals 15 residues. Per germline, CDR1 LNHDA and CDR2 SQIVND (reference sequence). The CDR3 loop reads CASSFDTLRDYGYTF. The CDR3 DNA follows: TGTGCCAGTAGTTTTGACACGCTGAGGGACTATGGCTACACCTTC.

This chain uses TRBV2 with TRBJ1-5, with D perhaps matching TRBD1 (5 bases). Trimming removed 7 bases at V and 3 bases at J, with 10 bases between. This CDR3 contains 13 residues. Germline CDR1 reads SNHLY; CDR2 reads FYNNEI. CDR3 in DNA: TGTGCCAGCAACCGGGACCTCAATCAGCCCCAGCATTTT. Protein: CASNRDLNQPQHF.

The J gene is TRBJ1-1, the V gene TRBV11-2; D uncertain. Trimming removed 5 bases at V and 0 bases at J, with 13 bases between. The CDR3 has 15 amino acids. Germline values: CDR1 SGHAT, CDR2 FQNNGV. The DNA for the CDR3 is TGTGCCAGCAGCGCCGTAGGCGGCATGAACACTGAAGCTTTCTTT. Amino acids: CASSAVGGMNTEAFF.

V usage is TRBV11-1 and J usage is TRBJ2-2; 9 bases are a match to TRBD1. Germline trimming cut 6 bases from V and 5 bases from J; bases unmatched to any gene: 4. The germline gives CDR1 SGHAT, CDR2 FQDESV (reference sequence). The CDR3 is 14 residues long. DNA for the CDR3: TGTGCCAGCAGGTTACAGGGGGCGACCGGGGAGCTGTTTTTT. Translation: CASRLQGATGELFF.

CDR3 coding DNA: TGTGCCAGCAGCTTGGCGAAGGAAGATTCACCCCTCCACTTT. It yields the protein CASSLAKEDSPLHF. The gene calls are TRBV5-6 and TRBJ1-6; D uncertain. Trimming pared 0 bases from V and 8 bases from J, leaving 9 bases between. The germline V gene encodes CDR1 SGHDT and CDR2 YYEEEE. The CDR3 has 14 residues.

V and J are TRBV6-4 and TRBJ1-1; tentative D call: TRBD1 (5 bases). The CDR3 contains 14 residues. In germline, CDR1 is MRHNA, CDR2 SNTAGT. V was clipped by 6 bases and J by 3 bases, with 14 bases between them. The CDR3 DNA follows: TGTGCCAGCAGCGTACATTCGGGGGACACTGAAGCTTTCTTT. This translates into CASSVHSGDTEAFF.

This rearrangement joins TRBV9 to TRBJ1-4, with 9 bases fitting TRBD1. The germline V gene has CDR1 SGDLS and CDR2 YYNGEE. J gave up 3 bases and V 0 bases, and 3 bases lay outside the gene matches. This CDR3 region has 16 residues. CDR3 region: CASSVAGQGPNEKLFF. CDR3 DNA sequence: TGTGCCAGCAGCGTAGCGGGACAGGGCCCTAATGAAAAACTGTTTTTT.